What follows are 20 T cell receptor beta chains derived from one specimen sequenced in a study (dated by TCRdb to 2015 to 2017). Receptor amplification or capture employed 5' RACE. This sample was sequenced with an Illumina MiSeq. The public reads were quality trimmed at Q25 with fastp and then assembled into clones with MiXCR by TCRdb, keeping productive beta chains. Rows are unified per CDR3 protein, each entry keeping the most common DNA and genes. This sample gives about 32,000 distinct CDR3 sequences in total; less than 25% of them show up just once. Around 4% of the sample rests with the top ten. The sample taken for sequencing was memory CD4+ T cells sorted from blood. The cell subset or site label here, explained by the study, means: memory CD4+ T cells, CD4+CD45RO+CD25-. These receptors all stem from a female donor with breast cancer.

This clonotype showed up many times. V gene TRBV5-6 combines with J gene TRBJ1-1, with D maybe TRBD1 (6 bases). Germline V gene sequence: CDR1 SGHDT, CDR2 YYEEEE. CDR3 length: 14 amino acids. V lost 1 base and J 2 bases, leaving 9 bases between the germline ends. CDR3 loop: CASSLIQGNTEAFF. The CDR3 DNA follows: TGTGCCAGCAGCTTGATACAGGGAAACACTGAAGCTTTCTTT.

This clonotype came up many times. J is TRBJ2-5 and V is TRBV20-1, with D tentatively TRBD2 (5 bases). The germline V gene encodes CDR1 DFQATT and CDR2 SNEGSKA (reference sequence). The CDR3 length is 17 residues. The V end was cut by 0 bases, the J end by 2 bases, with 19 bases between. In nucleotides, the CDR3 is TGCAGTGCTAGAGACAGGAGCACAGCTAGGACTCAAGAGACCCAGTACTTC. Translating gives CSARDRSTARTQETQYF.

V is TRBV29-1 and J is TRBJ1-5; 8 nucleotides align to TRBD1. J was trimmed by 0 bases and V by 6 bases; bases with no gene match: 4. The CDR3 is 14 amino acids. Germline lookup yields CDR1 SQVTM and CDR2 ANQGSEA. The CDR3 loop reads CSVETGDSNQPQHF. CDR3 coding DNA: TGCAGCGTAGAGACAGGGGATAGCAATCAGCCCCAGCATTTT.

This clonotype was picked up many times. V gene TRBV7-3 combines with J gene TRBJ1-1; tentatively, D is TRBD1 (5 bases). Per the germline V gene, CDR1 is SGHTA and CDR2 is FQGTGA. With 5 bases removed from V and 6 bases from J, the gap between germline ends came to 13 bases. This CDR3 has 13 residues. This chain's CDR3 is CASSPTRGAEAFF. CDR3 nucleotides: TGTGCCAGCAGCCCTACGAGGGGAGCTGAAGCTTTCTTT.

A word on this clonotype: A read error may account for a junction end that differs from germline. The DNA of the CDR3 is TGTACCAGCTCACCGGAGGGAGGCAATTCACCCCTCCACTTT. This encodes CTSSPEGGNSPLHF. The chain recombines TRBV18 with TRBJ1-6; no clear D gene. Germline V gene sequence: CDR1 KGHSH, CDR2 LQKENI. The CDR3 extends over 14 amino acids. Full variable domain (remainder filled in from reference TRBV18 and TRBJ1-6): NAGVMQNPRHLVRRRGQEARLRCSPMKGHSHVYWYRQLPEEGLKFMVYLQKENIIDESGMPKERFSAEFPKEGPSILRIQQVVRGDSAAYFCTSSPEGGNSPLHFGNGTRLTVT.

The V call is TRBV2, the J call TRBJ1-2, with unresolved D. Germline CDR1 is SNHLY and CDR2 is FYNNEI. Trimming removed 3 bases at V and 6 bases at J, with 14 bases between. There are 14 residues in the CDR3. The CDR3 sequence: CASSDQLNGDGYTF. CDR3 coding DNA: TGTGCCAGCAGTGATCAACTAAACGGGGATGGCTACACCTTC. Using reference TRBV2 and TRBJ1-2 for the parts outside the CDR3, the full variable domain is EPEVTQTPSHQVTQMGQEVILRCVPISNHLYFYWYRQILGQKVEFLVSFYNNEISEKSEIFDDQFSVERPDGSNFTLKIRSTKLEDSAMYFCASSDQLNGDGYTFGSGTRLTVV.

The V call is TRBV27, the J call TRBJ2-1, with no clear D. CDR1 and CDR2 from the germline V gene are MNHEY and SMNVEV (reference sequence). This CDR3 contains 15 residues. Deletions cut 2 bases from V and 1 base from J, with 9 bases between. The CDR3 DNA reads TGTGCCAGCAGTTTAGGCGTCGGGTCCTACAATGAGCAGTTCTTC. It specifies CASSLGVGSYNEQFF.

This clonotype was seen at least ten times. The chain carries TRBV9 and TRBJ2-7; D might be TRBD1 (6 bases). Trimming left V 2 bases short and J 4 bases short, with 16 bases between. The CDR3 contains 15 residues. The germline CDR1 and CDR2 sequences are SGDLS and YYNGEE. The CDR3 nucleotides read TGTGCCAGCAGCGTTGCTCCAGGGGATGTTTACGAGCAGTACTTC. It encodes CASSVAPGDVYEQYF.

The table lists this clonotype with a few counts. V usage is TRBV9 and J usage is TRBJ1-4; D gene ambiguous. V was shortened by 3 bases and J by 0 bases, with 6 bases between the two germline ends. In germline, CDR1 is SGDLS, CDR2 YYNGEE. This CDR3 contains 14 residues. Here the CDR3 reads CASSDLATNEKLFF. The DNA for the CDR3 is TGTGCCAGCAGCGACCTTGCAACTAATGAAAAACTGTTTTTT.

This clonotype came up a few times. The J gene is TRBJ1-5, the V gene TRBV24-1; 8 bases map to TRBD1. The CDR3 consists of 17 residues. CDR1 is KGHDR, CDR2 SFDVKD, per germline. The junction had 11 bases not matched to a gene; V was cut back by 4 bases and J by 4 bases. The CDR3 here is CATSDHRTGWANQPQHF. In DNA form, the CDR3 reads TGTGCCACCAGTGACCACCGGACAGGGTGGGCAAATCAGCCCCAGCATTTT.

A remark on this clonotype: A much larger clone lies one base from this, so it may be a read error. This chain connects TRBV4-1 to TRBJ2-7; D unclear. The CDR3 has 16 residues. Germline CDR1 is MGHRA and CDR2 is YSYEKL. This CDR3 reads CASSQESGVPSYKQYF. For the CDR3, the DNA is TGCGCCAGCAGCCAAGAATCGGGTGTCCCCTCCTACAAGCAGTACTTC.

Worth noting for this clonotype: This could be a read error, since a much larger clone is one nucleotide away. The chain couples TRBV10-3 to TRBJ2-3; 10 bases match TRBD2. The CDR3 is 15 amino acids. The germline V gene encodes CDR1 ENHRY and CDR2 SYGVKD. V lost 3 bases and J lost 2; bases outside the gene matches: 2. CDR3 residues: CAISDGTSDTDTQYF. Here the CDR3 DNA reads TGTGCCATCAGTGATGGGACTAGCGACACAGATACGCAGTATTTT.

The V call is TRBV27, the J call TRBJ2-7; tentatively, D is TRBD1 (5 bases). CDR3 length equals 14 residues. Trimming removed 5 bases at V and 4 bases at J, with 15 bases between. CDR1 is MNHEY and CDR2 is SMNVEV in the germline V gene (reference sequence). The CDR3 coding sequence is TGTGCCAGCAGTACCACACAGGTATCTTACGAGCAGTACTTC. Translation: CASSTTQVSYEQYF.

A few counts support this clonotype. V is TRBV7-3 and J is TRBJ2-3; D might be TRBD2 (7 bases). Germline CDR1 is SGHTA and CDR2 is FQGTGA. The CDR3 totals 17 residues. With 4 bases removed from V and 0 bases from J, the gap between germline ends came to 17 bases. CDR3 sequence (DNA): TGTGCCAGCAGCTCAAGCCGGCGGGGGCCTAGCACAGATACGCAGTATTTT. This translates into CASSSSRRGPSTDTQYF.

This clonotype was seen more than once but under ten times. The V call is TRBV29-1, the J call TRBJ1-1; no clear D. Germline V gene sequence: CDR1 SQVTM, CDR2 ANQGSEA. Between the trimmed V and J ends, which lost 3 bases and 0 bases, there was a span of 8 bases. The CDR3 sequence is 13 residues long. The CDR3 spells CSVEEVMNTEAFF. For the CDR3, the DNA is TGCAGCGTTGAGGAGGTCATGAACACTGAAGCTTTCTTT.

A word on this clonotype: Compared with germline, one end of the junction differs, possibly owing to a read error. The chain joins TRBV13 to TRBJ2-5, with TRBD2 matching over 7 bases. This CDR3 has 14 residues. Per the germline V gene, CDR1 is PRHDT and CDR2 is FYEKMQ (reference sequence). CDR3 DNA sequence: TGTACCAGCAGCTTAGCCGGGGGGCAAGAGACCCAGTACTTC. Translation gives CTSSLAGGQETQYF. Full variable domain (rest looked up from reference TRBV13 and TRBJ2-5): AAGVIQSPRHLIKEKRETATLKCYPIPRHDTVYWYQQGPGQDPQFLISFYEKMQSDKGSIPDRFSAQQFSDYHSELNMSSLELGDSALYFCTSSLAGGQETQYFGPGTRLLVL.

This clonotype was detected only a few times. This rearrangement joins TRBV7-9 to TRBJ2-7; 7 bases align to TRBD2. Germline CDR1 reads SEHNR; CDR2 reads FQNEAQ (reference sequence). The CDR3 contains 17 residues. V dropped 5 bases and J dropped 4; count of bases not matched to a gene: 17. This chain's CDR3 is CASSPQSGDGRMYEQYF. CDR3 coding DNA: TGTGCCAGCAGCCCCCAGTCCGGAGACGGGAGGATGTACGAGCAGTACTTC.

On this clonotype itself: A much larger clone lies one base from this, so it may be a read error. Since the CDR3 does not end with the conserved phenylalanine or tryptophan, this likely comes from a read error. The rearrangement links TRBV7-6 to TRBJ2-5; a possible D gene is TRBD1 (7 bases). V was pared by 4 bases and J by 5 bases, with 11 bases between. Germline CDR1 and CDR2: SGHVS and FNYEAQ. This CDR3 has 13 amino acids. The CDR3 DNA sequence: TGTGCCAGCAGCTCAGGGGGGTCGGAGACCCAGTACTAC. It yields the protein CASSSGGSETQYY.

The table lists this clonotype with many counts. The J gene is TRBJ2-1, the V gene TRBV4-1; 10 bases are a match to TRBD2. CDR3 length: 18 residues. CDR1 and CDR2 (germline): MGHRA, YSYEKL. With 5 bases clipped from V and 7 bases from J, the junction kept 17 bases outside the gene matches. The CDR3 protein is CASSWDSLAGAERNEQFF. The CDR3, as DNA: TGCGCCAGCAGCTGGGATTCTCTAGCGGGAGCCGAGAGGAATGAGCAGTTCTTC.

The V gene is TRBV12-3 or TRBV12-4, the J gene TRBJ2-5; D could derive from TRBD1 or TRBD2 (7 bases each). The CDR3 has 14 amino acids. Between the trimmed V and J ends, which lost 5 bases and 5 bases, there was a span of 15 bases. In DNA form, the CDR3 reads TGTGCCAGCAGTCCAACAGGGGAGGGGGAGACCCAGTACTTC. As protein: CASSPTGEGETQYF.